What follows are 16 T cell receptor beta chains derived from one specimen sequenced in a study of T cell repertoires in cytomegalovirus infection. TCRdb used MiXCR to reprocess the reads, holding one entry per CDR3 protein. The sample holds 450,000 to 650,000 distinct CDR3 sequences, 26% seen once. The source material was PBMCs. The receptors here all came from a human donor in good health (CMV status not recorded). Some clones in this sample may be carry-over from other donors' samples.

The CDR3 DNA reads as TGTGCCATCAGCGAGGGACAGGGGATGACAAGGCCCCAGCATTTT. Protein sequence: CAISEGQGMTRPQHF. The V call is TRBV10-3, the J call TRBJ1-5; 10 nucleotides match TRBD1. This CDR3 spans 15 amino acids. CDR1 is ENHRY and CDR2 is SYGVKD in the germline V gene. Unmatched junction bases numbered 11, after V lost 6 bases and J lost 9 bases.

This clonotype was picked up a small number of times. J is TRBJ2-4 and V is TRBV12-3 or TRBV12-4; 8 bases are a match to TRBD1. The length of the CDR3 is 17 residues. J lost 1 base, V lost 4 bases, and 9 bases had no gene match. CDR3 in amino acids: CASSYWTGINAKNIQYF. Here the CDR3 DNA reads TGTGCCAGCAGTTACTGGACAGGGATTAACGCCAAAAACATTCAGTACTTC.

CDR3 amino acids: CATRLAGGKVEQFF. In DNA, the CDR3 is TGTGCCACCCGGCTAGCGGGAGGGAAGGTTGAGCAGTTCTTC. This rearrangement joins TRBV6-1 to TRBJ2-1; 12 bases are a match to TRBD2. Germline CDR1 is MNHNS and CDR2 is SASEGT. The ends lost 10 bases at V and 9 bases at J; junction bases unmatched: 10. CDR3 length: 14 amino acids.

This clonotype was observed a few times. The chain links TRBV15 to TRBJ2-1; D ambiguous. V was trimmed by 3 bases and J by 4 bases, leaving 10 bases between them. Germline values: CDR1 LNHNV, CDR2 YYDKDF (reference sequence). CDR3 length: 14 amino acids. The DNA of the CDR3 is TGTGCCACCAGCAGGTCCGGTAGGTACAATGAGCAGTTCTTC. Translation gives CATSRSGRYNEQFF.

The gene calls are TRBV24-1 and TRBJ1-1; D possibly corresponds to TRBD1 (6 bases). The CDR3 has 14 amino acids. Deletions cut 4 bases from V and 1 base from J, with 9 bases between. Germline V CDR1 and CDR2: KGHDR, SFDVKD. For the CDR3, the DNA is TGTGCCACCAGTGAGGCAGGGGCGAACACTGAAGCTTTCTTT. It yields the protein CATSEAGANTEAFF.

The J gene is TRBJ2-7, the V gene TRBV7-8, with 13 bases lining up with TRBD2. Trimming at V came to 5 bases and at J to 6 bases, leaving 7 bases not matched to a gene. This CDR3 has 15 residues. Germline lookup yields CDR1 SGHVS and CDR2 FQNEAQ. The CDR3 here is CASSSRTSGSAEQYF. CDR3 in DNA: TGTGCCAGCAGCAGCCGGACTAGCGGGAGCGCCGAGCAGTACTTC.

This clonotype was counted a few times. V is TRBV7-9 and J is TRBJ1-1, with D hard to call. CDR3 length: 14 amino acids. Trimming took 5 bases from V and 8 from J, leaving 18 bases between them. Germline loops: CDR1 SEHNR, CDR2 FQNEAQ (reference sequence). DNA for the CDR3: TGTGCCAGCAGCCCATTGGTAGCGAAGGAAGAAGCTTTCTTT. This encodes CASSPLVAKEEAFF.

This clonotype was counted a few times. The J gene is TRBJ2-2, the V gene TRBV7-6; TRBD1 agrees at 8 bases. This CDR3 comprises 16 residues. J lost 0 bases, V lost 5 bases, and 5 bases had no gene match. Germline V gene lookup returns CDR1 SGHVS and CDR2 FNYEAQ. The CDR3 DNA reads TGTGCCAGCAGCCCTATACAGGGGGCGAACACCGGGGAGCTGTTTTTT. Translated: CASSPIQGANTGELFF.

The chain joins TRBV19 to TRBJ1-2, with D maybe TRBD1 (5 bases). V lost 6 bases, J lost 2 bases, and 28 bases lay in between. Germline CDR1 and CDR2: LNHDA and SQIVND (reference sequence). This CDR3 comprises 19 residues. The CDR3 nucleotides are TGTGCCAGTAGCCGAACCCACCTACCACCGGGACGGGGAAACTATGGCTACACCTTC. Protein: CASSRTHLPPGRGNYGYTF.

The V and J genes are TRBV28 and TRBJ1-6, with 9 bases that match TRBD1. The V gene end was trimmed by 7 bases and the J gene end by 9 bases; junction bases not matched to a gene: 7. CDR3 length equals 14 residues. Germline CDR1 MDHEN, CDR2 SYDVKM. The CDR3 nucleotides are TGTGCCAGCATAAGGGGGGGACAGGGTTCACCCCTCCACTTT. Its translation: CASIRGGQGSPLHF.

This chain links TRBV27 with TRBJ2-5, with TRBD2 matching 12 bases. V was clipped by 6 bases and J by 4 bases; unmatched bases: 9. Germline V CDR1 and CDR2: MNHEY, SMNVEV (reference sequence). The CDR3 covers 16 residues. In DNA form, the CDR3 reads TGTGCCAGCAGACGTCTAGCGGGAGGGCTCGTAGAGACCCAGTACTTC. As protein: CASRRLAGGLVETQYF.

This rearrangement joins TRBV20-1 to TRBJ1-3, with D tentatively TRBD1 (5 bases). The CDR3 runs 15 residues. CDR1 DFQATT and CDR2 SNEGSKA come from the germline V gene (reference sequence). Trimming left V 6 bases short and J 0 bases short, with 15 bases between. The CDR3 reads CSARVRGISGNTIYF. The CDR3 region has the DNA TGCAGTGCCAGGGTGCGGGGGATCTCTGGAAACACCATATATTTT.

This clonotype was observed many times. This chain links TRBV7-2 with TRBJ2-7, with 8 positions matching TRBD2. In germline, CDR1 is SGHTA, CDR2 FQGNSA. V was pared by 1 base and J by 4 bases, with 3 bases of the junction left unmatched. The CDR3 runs to 14 residues. CDR3 amino acids: CASSLDGGRYEQYV. The CDR3, as DNA: TGTGCCAGCAGCTTAGATGGCGGGAGGTACGAGCAGTACGTC.

The chain links TRBV4-1 to TRBJ2-3; 12 bases line up with TRBD2. This CDR3 is built from 19 residues. The junction had 11 bases not matched to a gene; V was cut back by 3 bases and J by 1 base. CDR1 is MGHRA and CDR2 is YSYEKL in the germline V gene. CDR3 amino acids: CASSQVPGLAGSRTDTQYF. The CDR3, as DNA: TGCGCCAGCAGCCAGGTACCGGGACTAGCGGGCTCACGCACAGATACGCAGTATTTT.

V is TRBV19 and J is TRBJ2-7; 8 nucleotides match TRBD1. The CDR3 spans 13 residues. The V and J ends lost 4 bases and 12 bases, in that order; junction bases with no gene match: 11. Germline V gene sequence: CDR1 LNHDA, CDR2 SQIVND (reference sequence). The CDR3: CASSSIPGQEAYF. Here the CDR3 DNA reads TGTGCCAGTAGTAGTATTCCGGGACAGGAGGCGTACTTC.

This clonotype was detected ten times or more. V gene TRBV6-5 combines with J gene TRBJ2-2, with D unresolved. The CDR3 has 13 residues. Germline V CDR1 and CDR2: MNHEY, SVGAGI. Trimming removed 3 bases at V and 6 bases at J, with 8 bases between. CDR3 in DNA: TGTGCCAGCAGTTATTCCGTTCCCGGGGAGCTGTTTTTT. Translation gives CASSYSVPGELFF.